This TCR beta chain derives from a study of technical replicates of blood from a few donors. CDR1 is SGHRS, CDR2 YFSETQ, per germline. V was trimmed by 6 bases and J by 0 bases, leaving 12 bases between them. This CDR3 has 14 amino acids. The assay was immunoSEQ multiplex PCR, and TCRdb's table has in-frame clones only and misses some. The table lists tens of thousands of clones, roughly 96% of them singletons. The J gene is TRBJ1-1, the V gene TRBV5-1; D uncertain. This TCR was sampled from a human donor in good health. Sequencing used T cells isolated from PBMCs. The CDR3, as DNA: TGCGCCAGCAACCGGGGAGGGTTGAACACTGAAGCTTTCTTT. Its translation: CASNRGGLNTEAFF.